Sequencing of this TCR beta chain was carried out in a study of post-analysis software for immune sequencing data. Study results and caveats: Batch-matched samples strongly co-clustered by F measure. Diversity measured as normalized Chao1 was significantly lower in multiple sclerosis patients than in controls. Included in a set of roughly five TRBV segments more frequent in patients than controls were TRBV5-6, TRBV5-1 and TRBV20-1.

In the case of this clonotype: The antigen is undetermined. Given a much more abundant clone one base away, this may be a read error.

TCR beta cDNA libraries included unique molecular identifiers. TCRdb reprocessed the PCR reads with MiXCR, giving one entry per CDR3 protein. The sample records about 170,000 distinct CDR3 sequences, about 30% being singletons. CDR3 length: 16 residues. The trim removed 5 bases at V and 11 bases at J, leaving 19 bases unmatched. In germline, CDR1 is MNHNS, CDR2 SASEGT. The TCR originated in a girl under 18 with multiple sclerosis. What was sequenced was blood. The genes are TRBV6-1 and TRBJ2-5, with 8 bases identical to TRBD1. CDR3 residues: CASSNQGAWPPNEQYF. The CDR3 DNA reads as TGTGCCAGCAGTAACCAGGGGGCATGGCCCCCCAATGAGCAGTACTTC.